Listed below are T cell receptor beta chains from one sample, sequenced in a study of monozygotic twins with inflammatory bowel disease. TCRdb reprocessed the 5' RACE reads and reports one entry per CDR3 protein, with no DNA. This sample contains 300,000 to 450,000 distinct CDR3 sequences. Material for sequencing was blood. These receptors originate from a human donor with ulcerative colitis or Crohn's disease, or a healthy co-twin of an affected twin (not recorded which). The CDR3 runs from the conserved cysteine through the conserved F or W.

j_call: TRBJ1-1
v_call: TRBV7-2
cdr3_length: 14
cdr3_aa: CASSLPGSNTEAFF

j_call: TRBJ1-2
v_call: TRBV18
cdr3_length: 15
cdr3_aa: CASSDPQRPSYGYTF

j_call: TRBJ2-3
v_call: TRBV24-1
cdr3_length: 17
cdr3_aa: CATSDLKRGARTDTQYF

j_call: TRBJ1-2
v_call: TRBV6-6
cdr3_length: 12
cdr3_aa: CAVGGYVYGYTF

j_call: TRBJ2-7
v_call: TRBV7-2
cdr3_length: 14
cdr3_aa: CASSPLAGSHEQYF

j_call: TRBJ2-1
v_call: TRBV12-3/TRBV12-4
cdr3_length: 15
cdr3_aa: CASSLQGVGYNEQFF

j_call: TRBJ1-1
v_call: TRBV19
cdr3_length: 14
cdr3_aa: CASSDRQGTAEAFF

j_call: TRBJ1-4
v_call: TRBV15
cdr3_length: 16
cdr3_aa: CATSTSGTGGSEKLFF

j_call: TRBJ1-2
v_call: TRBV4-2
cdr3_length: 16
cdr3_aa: CASSQGIGQGVYGYTF

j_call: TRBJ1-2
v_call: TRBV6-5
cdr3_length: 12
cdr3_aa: CASTRGSSGYTF

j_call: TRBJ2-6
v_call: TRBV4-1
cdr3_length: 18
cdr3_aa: CASSQDLSKGTGANVLTF

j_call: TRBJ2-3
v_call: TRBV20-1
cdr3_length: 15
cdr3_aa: CSARAGTSVADTQYF

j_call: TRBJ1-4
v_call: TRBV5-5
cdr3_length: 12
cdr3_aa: CASSLEARRFTF

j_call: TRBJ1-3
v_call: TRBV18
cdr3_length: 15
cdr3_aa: CASSPGSSSGNTIYF

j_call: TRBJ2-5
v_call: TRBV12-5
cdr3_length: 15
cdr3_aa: CASGFPTSDQETQYF